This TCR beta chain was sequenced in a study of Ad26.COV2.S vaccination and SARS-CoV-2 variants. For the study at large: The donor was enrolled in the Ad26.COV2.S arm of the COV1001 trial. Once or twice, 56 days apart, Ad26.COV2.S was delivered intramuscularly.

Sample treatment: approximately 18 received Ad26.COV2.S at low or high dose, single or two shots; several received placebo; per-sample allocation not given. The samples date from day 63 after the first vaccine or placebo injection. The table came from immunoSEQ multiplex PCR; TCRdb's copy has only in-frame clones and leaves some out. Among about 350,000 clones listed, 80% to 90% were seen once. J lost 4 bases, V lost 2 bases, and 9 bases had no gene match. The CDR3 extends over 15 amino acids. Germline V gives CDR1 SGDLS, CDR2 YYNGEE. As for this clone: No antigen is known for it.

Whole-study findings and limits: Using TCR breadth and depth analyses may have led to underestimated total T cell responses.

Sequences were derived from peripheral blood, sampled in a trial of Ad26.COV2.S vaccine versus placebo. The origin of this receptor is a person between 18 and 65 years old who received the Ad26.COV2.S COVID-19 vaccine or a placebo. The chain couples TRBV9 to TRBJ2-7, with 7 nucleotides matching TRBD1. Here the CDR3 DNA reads TGTGCCAGCAGCGTGGGAGACAGGGCTTGGTACGAGCAGTACTTC. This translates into CASSVGDRAWYEQYF.